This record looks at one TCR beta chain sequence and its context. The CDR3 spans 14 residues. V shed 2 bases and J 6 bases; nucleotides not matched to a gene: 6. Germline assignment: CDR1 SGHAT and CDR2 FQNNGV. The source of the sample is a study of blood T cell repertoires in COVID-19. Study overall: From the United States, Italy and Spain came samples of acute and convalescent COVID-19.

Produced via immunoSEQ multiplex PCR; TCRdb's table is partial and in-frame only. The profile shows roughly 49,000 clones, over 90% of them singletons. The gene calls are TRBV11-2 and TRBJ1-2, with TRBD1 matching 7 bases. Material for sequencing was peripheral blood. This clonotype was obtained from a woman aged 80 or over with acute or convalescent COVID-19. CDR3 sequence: CASSLSPDRDGYTF. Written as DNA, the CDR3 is TGTGCCAGCAGCTTAAGCCCCGACAGGGATGGCTACACCTTC. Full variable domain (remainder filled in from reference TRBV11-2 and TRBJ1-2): EAGVAQSPRYKIIEKRQSVAFWCNPISGHATLYWYQQILGQGPKLLIQFQNNGVVDDSQLPKDRFSAERLKGVDSTLKIQPAKLEDSAVYLCASSLSPDRDGYTFGSGTRLTVV.